These 29 T cell receptor beta chains were sequenced from one sample in a study of shared clonotypes between healthy human individuals. Profiled with immunoSEQ multiplex PCR; TCRdb holds only in-frame clones, not every one. The data show more than 2,000,000 clones, 85% to 95% seen once. Specimen: naive CD4+ T cells from PBMCs. Described subset: CD45RA+ positively selected. These receptors came from a man aged 18 to 29 in good health. Some clones in this sample may be carry-over from other donors' samples.

This clone appeared once. The chain uses TRBV9 and TRBJ2-2; TRBD2 aligns across 8 bases. J gave up 7 bases and V 0 bases, and 5 bases lay outside the gene matches. Germline CDR1 reads SGDLS; CDR2 reads YYNGEE. The CDR3 runs to 15 residues. The CDR3 DNA follows: TGTGCCAGCAGCGTAGTAAGCGGGAGCAACGGGGAGCTGTTTTTT. It yields the protein CASSVVSGSNGELFF.

The chain uses TRBV28 and TRBJ2-5; no firm D call. Germline CDR1 reads MDHEN; CDR2 reads SYDVKM. Trimming removed 6 bases at V and 5 bases at J, with 7 bases between. This CDR3 contains 11 residues. The CDR3 loop reads CASRQWETQYF. In DNA form, the CDR3 reads TGTGCCAGCAGACAGTGGGAGACCCAGTACTTC.

The chain employs TRBV5-1 and TRBJ2-3, with 7 bases aligning to TRBD2. J was trimmed by 0 bases and V by 6 bases; bases with no gene match: 10. The germline V gene encodes CDR1 SGHRS and CDR2 YFSETQ. The CDR3 has 16 residues. CDR3 loop: CASTPDAGASTDTQYF. The CDR3 coding sequence is TGCGCCAGCACCCCCGATGCGGGAGCGAGCACAGATACGCAGTATTTT.

This rearrangement joins TRBV30 to TRBJ2-5; TRBD1 agrees at 7 bases. Germline CDR1 reads GTSNPN; CDR2 reads SVGIG (reference sequence). CDR3 length: 12 amino acids. The ends lost 0 bases at V and 11 bases at J; junction bases unmatched: 6. CDR3: CAWSVMADRQYF. CDR3 nucleotide sequence: TGTGCCTGGAGTGTAATGGCGGACAGGCAGTACTTC.

V gene TRBV23-1 combines with J gene TRBJ1-1; 7 bases are shared with TRBD1. TRBV23-1 qualifies as an ORF whose function is uncertain. Trimming cost V 0 bases and J 1 base; bases outside gene matches: 5. The CDR3 loop spans 16 amino acids. CDR3 nucleotides: TGCGCCAGCAGTCAATCGATCGCAGGGGGGAACACTGAAGCTTTCTTT. Amino acid sequence: CASSQSIAGGNTEAFF.

The V and J genes are TRBV5-1 and TRBJ2-6; D is perhaps TRBD1 (6 bases). This CDR3 comprises 16 residues. The germline CDR1 and CDR2 sequences are SGHRS and YFSETQ. The V gene lost 0 bases and the J gene lost 0 bases, with 7 bases spanning the gap. The CDR3 protein is CASSLGDTSGANVLTF. The CDR3 region has the DNA TGCGCCAGCAGCTTGGGGGACACCTCTGGGGCCAACGTCCTGACTTTC. Drawing the rest from reference TRBV5-1 and TRBJ2-6, the complete variable domain is KAGVTQTPRYLIKTRGQQVTLSCSPISGHRSVSWYQQTPGQGLQFLFEYFSETQRNKGNFPGRFSGRQFSNSRSEMNVSTLELGDSALYLCASSLGDTSGANVLTFGAGSRLTVL.

This rearrangement joins TRBV7-2 to TRBJ1-2; the D gene is possibly TRBD1 (6 bases). The CDR3 contains 13 residues. Germline CDR1 SGHTA, CDR2 FQGNSA. Trimming cost V 5 bases and J 2 bases, with 9 bases left between them. This CDR3 is CASSKDRNYGYTF. For the CDR3, the DNA is TGTGCCAGCAGCAAAGACAGGAACTATGGCTACACCTTC.

This chain connects TRBV6-1 to TRBJ2-3; 9 bases are a match to TRBD1. CDR1 is MNHNS and CDR2 is SASEGT in the germline V gene. With V trimmed by 6 bases and J by 3 bases, 1 base remained unmatched. The CDR3 totals 13 residues. The CDR3 sequence is CASRTGGTDTQYF. CDR3 sequence (DNA): TGTGCCAGCAGGACAGGGGGTACAGATACGCAGTATTTT.

The chain combines TRBV7-6 with TRBJ2-5; D not resolved. V lost 3 bases and J 4 bases, leaving 12 bases between the germline ends. The length of the CDR3 is 14 residues. Germline CDR1 reads SGHVS; CDR2 reads FNYEAQ. CDR3 residues: CASSFPAPTETQYF. CDR3 bases: TGTGCCAGCAGCTTCCCCGCCCCGACAGAGACCCAGTACTTC.

This clone was recorded only once. The J gene is TRBJ1-2, the V gene TRBV29-1; 9 nucleotides match TRBD1. Unmatched junction bases numbered 6, after V lost 6 bases and J lost 4 bases. The CDR3 loop spans 13 amino acids. Germline V gene sequence: CDR1 SQVTM, CDR2 ANQGSEA. The chain's CDR3 is CSVAGQGLYGYTF. The CDR3 coding sequence is TGCAGCGTCGCCGGACAGGGGCTCTATGGCTACACCTTC.

The CDR3 coding sequence is TGTGCCAGCAAAGAGGGTAGCGGGAGGAGCACCGGGGAGCTGTTTTTT. Amino acid sequence: CASKEGSGRSTGELFF. The rearrangement links TRBV2 to TRBJ2-2, with 10 bases fitting TRBD2. V dropped 7 bases and J dropped 4; count of bases not matched to a gene: 9. CDR1 SNHLY and CDR2 FYNNEI come from the germline V gene. CDR3 length: 16 amino acids.

The V and J genes are TRBV27 and TRBJ1-5; D remains ambiguous. V lost 3 bases to trimming and J lost 0 bases, with 9 bases between them. Germline CDR1 reads MNHEY; CDR2 reads SMNVEV (reference sequence). The CDR3 length is 15 residues. The CDR3 DNA reads as TGTGCCAGCAGTTTCTTGCCGGGTAGCAATCAGCCCCAGCATTTT. It codes for CASSFLPGSNQPQHF.

The chain uses TRBV20-1 and TRBJ2-1; TRBD2 matches 7 bases. Per germline, CDR1 DFQATT and CDR2 SNEGSKA (reference sequence). The CDR3 runs 11 residues. The CDR3 DNA follows: TGCGGGACTAACAAACACAATGAGCAGTTCTTC. It encodes CGTNKHNEQFF.

This sequence joins TRBV29-1 and TRBJ2-7; D is ambiguous. Trimming removed 6 bases at V and 1 base at J, with 13 bases between. This CDR3 spans 13 amino acids. CDR1 is SQVTM, CDR2 ANQGSEA, per germline. In DNA form, the CDR3 reads TGCAGCGTCACTCGGCGCAGTTCCTACGAGCAGTACTTC. This encodes CSVTRRSSYEQYF.

The gene calls are TRBV7-2 and TRBJ2-7, with D perhaps given as TRBD1 or TRBD2 (5 bases each). V lost 3 bases, J lost 2 bases, and 11 bases lay in between. Germline-derived CDR1 and CDR2 are SGHTA and FQGNSA. This CDR3 has 14 residues. Written as DNA, the CDR3 is TGTGCCAGCAGCTTCGGCAGGGAGCCCTACGAGCAGTACTTC. Encoded protein: CASSFGREPYEQYF. Full variable domain (missing parts from reference TRBV7-2 and TRBJ2-7): GAGVSQSPSNKVTEKGKDVELRCDPISGHTALYWYRQSLGQGLEFLIYFQGNSAPDKSGLPSDRFSAERTGGSVSTLTIQRTQQEDSAVYLCASSFGREPYEQYFGPGTRLTVT.

In its sample, this clone was seen a few times. The V and J genes are TRBV10-3 and TRBJ2-2; 7 positions agree with TRBD1. CDR1 is ENHRY and CDR2 is SYGVKD in the germline V gene. With 4 bases clipped from V and 5 bases from J, the junction kept 7 bases outside the gene matches. CDR3 length: 15 residues. CDR3 nucleotides: TGTGCCATCAGTGCATTGGGACAGATGACCGGGGAGCTGTTTTTT. Residues: CAISALGQMTGELFF.

CDR3 bases: TGTGCCAGCAGCTTAGGGACAGGCTACTATGGCTACACCTTC. Translating it yields CASSLGTGYYGYTF. The rearrangement joins TRBV11-2 to TRBJ1-2; 7 nucleotides match TRBD1. Germline V lookup: CDR1 SGHAT, CDR2 FQNNGV. This CDR3 spans 14 amino acids. The V and J ends lost 1 base and 3 bases, in that order; junction bases with no gene match: 2. The whole variable domain, filled in from reference TRBV11-2 and TRBJ1-2, reads EAGVAQSPRYKIIEKRQSVAFWCNPISGHATLYWYQQILGQGPKLLIQFQNNGVVDDSQLPKDRFSAERLKGVDSTLKIQPAKLEDSAVYLCASSLGTGYYGYTFGSGTRLTVV.

The chain has TRBV7-8 and TRBJ2-5; TRBD1 agrees at 7 bases. The length of the CDR3 is 15 residues. The V gene's germline CDR1 is SGHVS and CDR2 FQNEAQ. With 2 bases clipped from V and 2 bases from J, the junction kept 5 bases outside the gene matches. The CDR3 DNA reads as TGTGCCAGCAGCTTACGGGACAGCAAACAAGAGACCCAGTACTTC. Protein: CASSLRDSKQETQYF. The full variable domain, completed using reference TRBV7-8 and TRBJ2-5, is GAGVSQSPRYKVAKRGQDVALRCDPISGHVSLFWYQQALGQGPEFLTYFQNEAQLDKSGLPSDRFFAERPEGSVSTLKIQRTQQEDSAVYLCASSLRDSKQETQYFGPGTRLLVL.

This clone was recorded once. J is TRBJ2-7 and V is TRBV19; D may be TRBD2 (6 bases). The V end was cut by 5 bases, the J end by 2 bases, with 13 bases between. Germline V gene lookup returns CDR1 LNHDA and CDR2 SQIVND (reference sequence). The CDR3 covers 14 residues. The CDR3 reads CASSSGGNTYEQYF. The CDR3 DNA is TGTGCCAGTAGTTCGGGCGGGAACACCTACGAGCAGTACTTC.

The V gene is TRBV5-1, the J gene TRBJ2-7; D is perhaps TRBD1 (6 bases). Germline-derived CDR1 and CDR2 are SGHRS and YFSETQ. The CDR3 runs 16 residues. V lost 0 bases and J 0 bases, leaving 13 bases between the germline ends. CDR3 coding DNA: TGCGCCAGCAGCTTGGCCACAGGGCCTTTCTCCTACGAGCAGTACTTC. This sequence encodes CASSLATGPFSYEQYF.

The rearrangement uses TRBV10-3 and TRBJ2-3, with a possible D match to TRBD1 (5 bases). V was shortened by 6 bases and J by 4 bases, with 11 bases between the two germline ends. The CDR3 totals 13 residues. The germline gives CDR1 ENHRY, CDR2 SYGVKD. The CDR3: CAIRETVADTQYF. CDR3 nucleotide sequence: TGTGCCATCAGAGAGACAGTCGCAGATACGCAGTATTTT.

The V and J genes are TRBV27 and TRBJ2-4; no firm D call. Trimming stripped 2 bases from V and 9 bases from J, with 11 bases between. Germline lookup yields CDR1 MNHEY and CDR2 SMNVEV (reference sequence). CDR3 length equals 13 residues. CDR3 DNA sequence: TGTGCCAGCAGTTTAGCGTCTTGGGGCATTCAGTACTTC. It yields the protein CASSLASWGIQYF.

The rearrangement uses TRBV9 and TRBJ1-1, with D tentatively TRBD1 (5 bases). V lost 4 bases and J 0 bases, leaving 16 bases between the germline ends. CDR1 is SGDLS and CDR2 is YYNGEE in the germline V gene. The CDR3 sequence is 16 residues long. The CDR3 DNA is TGTGCCAGCAGCCCCCCGGTAGGGGCAATGAACACTGAAGCTTTCTTT. Residues: CASSPPVGAMNTEAFF.

V gene TRBV6-6 combines with J gene TRBJ1-5, with D maybe TRBD1 (6 bases). V was cut by 11 bases and J by 0 bases, with 11 bases left in between. Germline V gene lookup returns CDR1 MNHNY and CDR2 SVGAGI (reference sequence). CDR3 length: 13 amino acids. The CDR3 bases are TGTGCCGGACGGACAGATAGCAATCAGCCCCAGCATTTT. It translates to CAGRTDSNQPQHF.

A few counts support this clone. Other DNA sequences in this sample translate to the same CDR3. The chain uses TRBV5-1 and TRBJ2-4; TRBD2 is a possible D gene (6 bases). Trimming shortened V by 5 bases and J by 0 bases, and 9 bases separated the two germline ends. The germline gives CDR1 SGHRS, CDR2 YFSETQ. The CDR3 totals 14 residues. In nucleotides, the CDR3 is TGCGCCAGCAGTAGCGGCCTAGCCAAAAACATTCAGTACTTC. This translates into CASSSGLAKNIQYF. The variable domain in full, completed from reference TRBV5-1 and TRBJ2-4, reads KAGVTQTPRYLIKTRGQQVTLSCSPISGHRSVSWYQQTPGQGLQFLFEYFSETQRNKGNFPGRFSGRQFSNSRSEMNVSTLELGDSALYLCASSSGLAKNIQYFGAGTRLSVL.

V is TRBV7-9 and J is TRBJ2-1; TRBD2 aligns across 12 bases. CDR3 length equals 15 residues. The V segment lost 3 bases and the J segment 7 bases; nucleotides outside the gene matches: 4. CDR1 and CDR2 from the germline V gene are SEHNR and FQNEAQ (reference sequence). This chain's CDR3 is CASSLTSGRGNEQFF. The DNA for the CDR3 is TGTGCCAGCAGCTTGACTAGCGGGAGAGGGAATGAGCAGTTCTTC.

This clone has a single count. This chain connects TRBV6-6 to TRBJ2-5, with no clear D. Germline V lookup: CDR1 MNHNY, CDR2 SVGAGI (reference sequence). Trimming took off 6 bases at V and 5 bases at J, with 10 bases between the two ends. The CDR3 is 12 amino acids. The CDR3 reads CASSRTAETQYF. CDR3 sequence (DNA): TGTGCCAGCAGCCGAACGGCCGAGACCCAGTACTTC.

This clone has only one observation. J is TRBJ1-1 and V is TRBV11-2, with no clear D. With 3 bases removed from V and 1 base from J, the gap between germline ends came to 9 bases. The CDR3 covers 14 residues. Germline V CDR1 and CDR2: SGHAT, FQNNGV. CDR3 protein: CASSLSDGNTEAFF. The DNA for the CDR3 is TGTGCCAGCAGCTTGAGTGATGGGAACACTGAAGCTTTCTTT.

The rearrangement uses TRBV29-1 and TRBJ1-1, with 8 bases aligning to TRBD1. This CDR3 contains 15 residues. Trimming at V came to 6 bases and at J to 2 bases, leaving 11 bases not matched to a gene. Looked up from germline, CDR1 is SQVTM and CDR2 is ANQGSEA. The CDR3 DNA is TGCAGCGTGGGGCTGCATGGACAGGGCAACACTGAAGCTTTCTTT. Translated: CSVGLHGQGNTEAFF.